This T cell receptor beta chain emerged from a study of T cells in Graves' hyperthyroidism and ophthalmopathy. General study points: Appearing also in blood were most of the thyroid clonotypes expanded above 0.001. Ophthalmopathy was identified by the model a median roughly 6.5 months ahead of onset.

There were TCR beta CDR3 regions amplified from RNA transcripts. With the HTBI primer set, the TCR CDR3 went through a first round of RT-PCR. A single record per CDR3 protein comes from TCRdb applying MiXCR to the multiplex PCR reads. The data show around 700,000 distinct CDR3 sequences, under 20% seen once. Trimming cost V 3 bases and J 0 bases, with 3 bases left between them. The CDR3 spans 13 residues. Germline V lookup: CDR1 DFQATT, CDR2 SNEGSKA (reference sequence). This clonotype came up a few times. Its antigen is currently unknown. Diagnosis relied on clinical symptoms, serum thyroxine and TRAb, thyroid ultrasound and orbital computed tomography. Sampled blood dates from first hyperthyroidism diagnosis, and it precedes any ophthalmopathy symptoms.

This TCR derives from a woman aged 45 to 65 with Graves' hyperthyroidism that later progressed to Graves' ophthalmopathy. The chain employs TRBV20-1 and TRBJ1-6; D not certain. The sample comprised blood. The CDR3 DNA reads TGCAGTGCTAGTTCCTCCTATAATTCACCCCTCCACTTT. Amino acids: CSASSSYNSPLHF.